Below, 28 T cell receptor beta chains from the same sample are listed, as sequenced in a study of T cell responses to AZD1222 COVID-19 vaccine. The protocol was immunoSEQ multiplex PCR, while the TCRdb copy is restricted to in-frame clones and leaves out a portion. The table lists some 120,000 clones, 93% of them singletons. This specimen consisted of peripheral blood, obtained on day 0 of AZD1222 vaccination. The source is an adult in good health.

This chain links TRBV14 with TRBJ2-1, with 12 bases matching TRBD2. V trimming: 4 bases; J trimming: 8 bases; junction bases outside the gene matches: 6. The CDR3 is 15 amino acids. The germline gives CDR1 SGHDN, CDR2 FVKESK. As DNA, the CDR3 is TGTGCCAGCAGCCGACCGGGACTAGCGGGTTATGAGCAGTTCTTC. As protein: CASSRPGLAGYEQFF.

The chain is built from TRBV12-3 or TRBV12-4 and TRBJ2-5; TRBD1 agrees at 7 bases. This CDR3 contains 11 residues. V lost 6 bases to trimming and J lost 9 bases; unmatched junction nucleotides: 4. The CDR3 DNA reads as TGTGCCAGCAGCCTACAGGGGCCCCAGTACTTC. Protein product: CASSLQGPQYF.

The rearrangement links TRBV7-9 to TRBJ2-1; weak D call: TRBD1 (6 bases). Germline lookup yields CDR1 SEHNR and CDR2 FQNEAQ (reference sequence). CDR3 size: 16 residues. Trimming took 4 bases from V and 3 from J, leaving 16 bases between them. CDR3: CASSSSLDRHYNEQFF. Here the CDR3 DNA reads TGTGCCAGCAGCTCCTCTCTGGACAGACACTACAATGAGCAGTTCTTC.

With regard to this clone: Mismatch with germline at one junction end may stem from a read error. This chain connects TRBV7-7 to TRBJ2-7, with a weak D call TRBD2 (6 bases). Germline lookup yields CDR1 SSHAT and CDR2 FNYEAQ (reference sequence). CDR3 size: 15 residues. The CDR3 nucleotides are TGTGCTAGCAGCTTCGCGGGACCGAAAGCCTACGAGCAGTACTTC. As protein: CASSFAGPKAYEQYF. The complete variable domain, with remaining parts taken from reference TRBV7-7 and TRBJ2-7, reads GAGVSQSPRYKVTKRGQDVTLRCDPISSHATLYWYQQALGQGPEFLTYFNYEAQPDKSGLPSDRFSAERPEGSISTLTIQRTEQRDSAMYRCASSFAGPKAYEQYFGPGTRLTVT.

This clone was found once. V usage is TRBV19 and J usage is TRBJ1-2; 10 bases map to TRBD1. V dropped 10 bases and J dropped 5; count of bases not matched to a gene: 4. The germline V gene encodes CDR1 LNHDA and CDR2 SQIVND (reference sequence). The CDR3 totals 12 residues. CDR3 DNA sequence: TGTGCCACCAGGACAGGGGGGTATGGCTACACCTTC. Protein product: CATRTGGYGYTF.

V usage is TRBV6-2 or TRBV6-3 and J usage is TRBJ2-3; 8 bases are a match to TRBD2. The germline V gene has CDR1 MNHEY and CDR2 SVGEGT. V was clipped by 6 bases and J by 3 bases; unmatched bases: 8. This CDR3 contains 15 residues. The CDR3: CASSRSGSETDTQYF. CDR3 nucleotide sequence: TGTGCCAGCAGCCGGAGCGGGAGTGAAACAGATACGCAGTATTTT.

This chain uses TRBV9 with TRBJ2-7, with 8 bases matching TRBD1. This CDR3 region has 14 residues. From germline, CDR1 is SGDLS and CDR2 YYNGEE. V lost 4 bases to trimming and J lost 7 bases; unmatched junction nucleotides: 10. CDR3 bases: TGTGCCAGCAGCCCCTGGGACAGGATTGAAGAGCAGTACTTC. It translates to CASSPWDRIEEQYF.

The rearrangement links TRBV19 to TRBJ1-1, with 7 bases identical to TRBD1. The CDR3 contains 13 residues. Germline V CDR1 and CDR2: LNHDA, SQIVND (reference sequence). The junction had 4 bases not matched to a gene; V was cut back by 9 bases and J by 0 bases. CDR3 residues: CASAGTVNTEAFF. DNA of the CDR3: TGTGCCAGCGCCGGGACAGTGAACACTGAAGCTTTCTTT.

V gene TRBV3-1 (or the pseudogene TRBV3-2) combines with J gene TRBJ2-5, with D unresolved. Germline lookup yields CDR1 LGHDT and CDR2 YNNKEL (reference sequence). V lost 1 base, J lost 5 bases, and 11 bases lay in between. The CDR3 length is 14 residues. The CDR3 region is CASSQVARSETQYF. In DNA, the CDR3 is TGTGCCAGCAGCCAAGTTGCTAGATCGGAGACCCAGTACTTC.

The V and J genes are TRBV18 and TRBJ2-2; D unresolved. The CDR3 length is 15 residues. V lost 6 bases to trimming and J lost 0 bases, with 11 bases between them. Germline V CDR1 and CDR2: KGHSH, LQKENI. DNA of the CDR3: TGTGCCAGCTCCTCGGCGGTATCGAACACCGGGGAGCTGTTTTTT. This encodes CASSSAVSNTGELFF.

The V call is TRBV10-1, the J call TRBJ2-2; weak D call: TRBD2 (5 bases). CDR1 is WNHNN, CDR2 SYGVQD, per germline (reference sequence). The CDR3 contains 13 residues. V was pared by 1 base and J by 6 bases, with 6 bases between. In DNA form, the CDR3 reads TGCGCCAGCAGTGAGTGTAGCGCCGGGGAGCTGTTTTTT. Translating it yields CASSECSAGELFF.

The chain carries TRBV7-9 and TRBJ1-5; D remains ambiguous. Deletions cut 2 bases from V and 2 bases from J, with 4 bases between. Germline V gives CDR1 SEHNR, CDR2 FQNEAQ (reference sequence). The CDR3 is 13 amino acids. The CDR3: CASSLQGNQPQHF. CDR3 DNA sequence: TGTGCCAGCAGCTTACAGGGCAATCAGCCCCAGCATTTT. Filled out from reference TRBV7-9 and TRBJ1-5, the complete variable domain reads DTGVSQNPRHKITKRGQNVTFRCDPISEHNRLYWYRQTLGQGPEFLTYFQNEAQLEKSRLLSDRFSAERPKGSFSTLEIQRTEQGDSAMYLCASSLQGNQPQHFGDGTRLSIL.

This clone was counted once. This sequence joins TRBV5-6 and TRBJ2-1; D remains unclear. The CDR3 is made up of 15 amino acids. Germline V gene data show CDR1 as SGHDT and CDR2 as YYEEEE. The V end lost 4 bases, the J end lost 2 bases, and 13 bases lay between the germline ends. Here the CDR3 DNA reads TGTGCCAGCAGCGGGGAAAGGGTTCCCTACAATGAGCAGTTCTTC. Protein product: CASSGERVPYNEQFF.

This chain connects TRBV7-3 to TRBJ1-2; 7 bases are shared with TRBD1. Germline lookup yields CDR1 SGHTA and CDR2 FQGTGA. CDR3 length: 14 residues. Unmatched junction bases numbered 11, after V lost 5 bases and J lost 8 bases. The CDR3 DNA reads TGTGCCAGCAGCCCTCAGGGCCAGGGGGAAGGCTACACCTTC. Its translation: CASSPQGQGEGYTF.

This sequence joins TRBV6-1 and TRBJ1-2; D is undetermined. Per germline, CDR1 MNHNS and CDR2 SASEGT. The CDR3 runs to 15 residues. V was pared by 2 bases and J by 0 bases, with 10 bases between. The CDR3 coding sequence is TGTGCCAGCAGTGAAAAGCTAGGGTCTAACTATGGCTACACCTTC. Translation: CASSEKLGSNYGYTF.

The rearrangement links TRBV21-1 to TRBJ2-1; the tabulated D call, TRBD2, remains unverified against the DNA. TRBV21-1 is tagged as a pseudogene. This CDR3 comprises 17 residues. The CDR3 nucleotides are TGTGCCAGCAGCACCAAATCGAGGGAGGGGGCCTACAATGAGCAGTTCTTC. Protein sequence: CASSTKSREGAYNEQFF.

The V and J genes are TRBV11-2 and TRBJ1-3; a possible D gene is TRBD1 (5 bases). The CDR3 extends over 17 amino acids. Trimming took 2 bases from V and 7 from J, leaving 21 bases between them. Germline values: CDR1 SGHAT, CDR2 FQNNGV. This CDR3 is CASSLIGSQAGLNTIYF. DNA of the CDR3: TGTGCCAGCAGCTTAATAGGCTCACAGGCGGGTCTCAACACCATATATTTT.

V gene TRBV13 combines with J gene TRBJ2-4, with a possible D match to TRBD2 (6 bases). The V gene's germline CDR1 is PRHDT and CDR2 FYEKMQ (reference sequence). The CDR3 is 17 amino acids. The ends were cut back, 1 base at V and 5 bases at J, with 18 bases in the middle. The CDR3 is CASSLAATSKFQNIQYF. The CDR3 DNA sequence: TGTGCCAGCAGCTTAGCGGCTACTAGCAAGTTCCAAAACATTCAGTACTTC.

CDR3 DNA: TGTGCCAGCAGCCAGGGGGCTAGCGGGAGCCCAGATACGCAGTATTTT. Its translation: CASSQGASGSPDTQYF. This sequence joins TRBV7-9 and TRBJ2-3; 10 bases match TRBD2. CDR1 is SEHNR and CDR2 is FQNEAQ in the germline V gene (reference sequence). J was trimmed by 4 bases and V by 5 bases; bases with no gene match: 9. The CDR3 is made up of 16 amino acids.

The chain uses TRBV4-1 and TRBJ2-5; 8 bases agree with TRBD1. The germline V gene has CDR1 MGHRA and CDR2 YSYEKL. The CDR3 contains 15 residues. Trimming took 1 base from V and 5 from J; bases not matched to a gene: 6. CDR3 nucleotides: TGCGCCAGCAGCCAAGGTGGGACAGGTTGGGAGACCCAGTACTTC. It yields the protein CASSQGGTGWETQYF.

The chain employs TRBV5-4 and TRBJ2-3, with 8 bases identical to TRBD2. Germline lookup yields CDR1 SGHNT and CDR2 YYREEE (reference sequence). Trimming at V came to 6 bases and at J to 4 bases, leaving 10 bases not matched to a gene. CDR3 length equals 15 residues. This CDR3 reads CASTGGGRRPDTQYF. The DNA of the CDR3 is TGTGCCAGCACCGGGGGGGGGCGTCGTCCAGATACGCAGTATTTT.

The V call is TRBV4-3, the J call TRBJ2-2, with a weak D call TRBD2 (5 bases). Between the trimmed V and J ends, which lost 1 base and 1 base, there was a span of 10 bases. The V gene's germline CDR1 is LGHNA and CDR2 YSLEER. This CDR3 spans 16 amino acids. The CDR3: CASSQVDSLNTGELFF. CDR3 DNA sequence: TGCGCCAGCAGCCAAGTGGACTCTCTGAACACCGGGGAGCTGTTTTTT.

The chain recombines TRBV11-2 with TRBJ1-1, with D perhaps TRBD1 (6 bases). The germline V and J ends were trimmed by 0 bases and 9 bases, with 14 bases remaining between them. The CDR3 is 14 residues long. Germline assignment: CDR1 SGHAT and CDR2 FQNNGV. The DNA for the CDR3 is TGTGCCAGCAGCTTAGAACAGGGTAGATGGAAAGCTTTCTTT. This translates into CASSLEQGRWKAFF. The variable domain in full, completed from reference TRBV11-2 and TRBJ1-1, reads EAGVAQSPRYKIIEKRQSVAFWCNPISGHATLYWYQQILGQGPKLLIQFQNNGVVDDSQLPKDRFSAERLKGVDSTLKIQPAKLEDSAVYLCASSLEQGRWKAFFGQGTRLTVV.

The J gene is TRBJ1-2, the V gene TRBV25-1; no reliable D call. The CDR3 loop spans 15 amino acids. Trimming pared 3 bases from V and 6 bases from J, leaving 17 bases between. In germline, CDR1 is MGHDK, CDR2 SYGVNS. The CDR3 nucleotides are TGTGCCAGCAGTGAGAGGTGGAGGGAAGTCGATGGCTACACCTTC. It is translated as CASSERWREVDGYTF.

This clone appeared a single time. At one boundary the junction diverges from the germline segment, which might be a read error. The J gene is TRBJ2-7, the V gene TRBV2; D unclear. Germline assignment: CDR1 SNHLY and CDR2 FYNNEI. This CDR3 spans 12 amino acids. The CDR3 reads CASMAASNEQYF. CDR3 DNA: TGTGCCAGCATGGCCGCCTCCAACGAGCAGTACTTC.

In this sample, this clone turned up once. DNA of the CDR3: TGTGCCAGCAGATATACAGGGGAAGGGACTGAAGCTTTCTTT. Protein: CASRYTGEGTEAFF. This rearrangement joins TRBV28 to TRBJ1-1; TRBD1 aligns across 7 bases. V lost 6 bases to trimming and J lost 5 bases; unmatched junction nucleotides: 9. Germline V lookup: CDR1 MDHEN, CDR2 SYDVKM. The CDR3 totals 14 residues.

There are a few counts of this clone. V and J are TRBV25-1 and TRBJ1-1; D not certain. Germline CDR1 and CDR2: MGHDK and SYGVNS. There are 14 residues in the CDR3. Trimming left V 6 bases short and J 1 base short, with 12 bases between. The CDR3 sequence: CASSVRAENTEAFF. CDR3 nucleotides: TGTGCCAGCAGCGTTAGGGCAGAGAACACTGAAGCTTTCTTT.

The genes are TRBV19 and TRBJ1-5; no clear D gene. Trimming shortened V by 7 bases and J by 5 bases, and 15 bases separated the two germline ends. Per germline, CDR1 LNHDA and CDR2 SQIVND (reference sequence). The CDR3 runs 14 residues. CDR3 DNA: TGTGCCAGTAAGATTCTAAGAGCAGATCAGCCCCAGCATTTT. This codes for CASKILRADQPQHF.